This TCR beta chain derives from a study of Graves' ophthalmopathy and Graves' hyperthyroidism (dated by TCRdb to the late 2010s). As for the study more broadly: Stable hyperthyroidism was defined as no progression to ophthalmopathy within 18 months of follow-up. To tell Graves' ophthalmopathy apart from Graves' hyperthyroidism, and to predict which patients would progress to ophthalmopathy, the study relied on TCR beta repertoire signatures. In total, over 130 blood samples were TCR-sequenced: under 45 ophthalmopathy, approximately 80 hyperthyroidism and approximately 17 hyperthyroidism-to-ophthalmopathy patients. A discovery set of more than 90 patients (approximately 45 ophthalmopathy, 57 stable hyperthyroidism) was enrolled to explore V-J signatures distinguishing ophthalmopathy from hyperthyroidism. The independent validation cohort included approximately 19 hyperthyroidism patients plus 17 patients who later progressed from hyperthyroidism to ophthalmopathy. In more than 5 hyperthyroidism patients, the T-cell repertoire of thyroid tissue was compared with the T-cell repertoire of blood. After sampling, hyperthyroidism patients received methimazole starting at 30 mg daily, and ophthalmopathy patients received high-dose intravenous methylprednisolone. Broader findings and caveats from the paper: No statistical method was used to set the sample size in advance, and the investigators knew which group each participant was assigned to. In cross-validation, the 13-signature model distinguished ophthalmopathy from stable hyperthyroidism with more than 85% sensitivity and about 81% specificity, while in the test set the corresponding values were 80% and 75%. Among expanded thyroid clonotypes with frequency above 0.001, most also showed up in blood, which suggests that blood repertoires may reflect the thyroid immune response. In validation, the model predicted ophthalmopathy progression with over 60% sensitivity and roughly 72% specificity; 12 predicted patients were CT-confirmed with GO in a median of around 6.5 months.

Looking up the germline V gene (reference sequence) yields CDR1 DFQATT and CDR2 SNEGSKA. The CDR3 covers 13 residues, taking in both the cysteine and the phenylalanine. Here the CDR3 DNA is all that survives: 39 bases in frame from base 1. Germline trimming amounts to 5 bases on V and 4 bases on J, with 7 as the count of junction bases outside the gene matches. For repertoire sequencing, the TCR beta CDR3 regions were amplified from RNA transcripts. The first round of RT-PCR was done with HTBI primers and the Qiagen OneStep RT-PCR kit, and was followed by a second round of multiplex PCR, then size selection and purification. Sequencing of the libraries was carried out on an Illumina HiSeq2000 in paired-end mode with 100 bp reads. In the paper's pipeline: Reads were processed with SOAPnuke, discarding reads with adapters, uncalled bases, mean Phred below 15, or no exact constant-primer or identifier match. COPE v1.2.5 was used to merge high-quality paired reads. Each unique nucleotide sequence was defined as a clonotype, and clonotypes were aligned to IMGT TRB V, D and J references with MiTCR v1.1. The analysis was limited to V-J combinations with a frequency above 0.0001, which together covered around 99% of the repertoires. For each V-J combination, a TCR clonal expansion and chaos score was defined as the ratio of F50 clonal expansion to chaos observed in the TCRdist matrix. Features were reduced by Welch's t-statistics and random forest to some 13 V-J combinations, which fed a naive Bayes classifier. The similarity between thyroid and blood repertoires was quantified using the Morisita-Horn index. The public reads were reprocessed in TCRdb via fastp at Q25 and MiXCR, keeping in-frame beta chains. CDR3 protein sequences are deduplicated, and each keeps its most common genes and DNA. TCRdb's processing, not the study's, gives the V and J calls here. This sample has 900,000 to 1,200,000 distinct CDR3 sequences in its table, and about 36% of those were observed once. 11% of the sample is held by the ten biggest clonotypes.

Hyperthyroidism patients were newly diagnosed, with disease duration under 2 months, and aged 18 to 65 years. Patients with other autoimmune diseases, uncontrolled infections, pregnancy or lactation were excluded from the study. Diagnosis relied on clinical symptoms, serum thyroxine, TRAb, thyroid ultrasound and orbital computed tomography. Total RNA was extracted using Trizol reagent, and RNA quality was checked on an Agilent 2100 Bioanalyzer. Ten or more counts support this clonotype. Its target antigen remains unknown. Per-base quality was not reported, and no clone a single base away is much larger than it.

Rearrangement joined TRBV20-1 to TRBJ2-7; 8 middle bases align to TRBD1. What was sequenced was peripheral blood or thyroid tissue (not recorded which). The origin of this receptor is an adult man with Graves' hyperthyroidism. The DNA reads as follows: TGCAGTGCTGCGGGACAGGTGCAGTACGAGCAGTACTTC. Translated, this gives CSAAGQVQYEQYF.